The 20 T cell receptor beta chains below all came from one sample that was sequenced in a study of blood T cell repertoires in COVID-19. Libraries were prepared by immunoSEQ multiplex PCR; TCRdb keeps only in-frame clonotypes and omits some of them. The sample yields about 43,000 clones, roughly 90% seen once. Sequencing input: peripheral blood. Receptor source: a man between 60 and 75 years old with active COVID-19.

CDR3 in DNA: TGTGCCAGCAGCCTACAGGGGGACAACGAGCAGTACTTC. This codes for CASSLQGDNEQYF. The rearrangement links TRBV3-1 (or the pseudogene TRBV3-2) to TRBJ2-7, with 8 bases fitting TRBD1. Germline lookup yields CDR1 LGHDT and CDR2 YNNKEL (reference sequence). V lost 4 bases to trimming and J lost 5 bases; unmatched junction nucleotides: 4. This CDR3 is built from 13 residues.

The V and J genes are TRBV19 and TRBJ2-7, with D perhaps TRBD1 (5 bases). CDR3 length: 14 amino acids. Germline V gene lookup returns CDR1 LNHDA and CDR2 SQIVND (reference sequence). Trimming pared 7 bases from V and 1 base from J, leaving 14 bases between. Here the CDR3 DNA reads TGTGCCAGTAATCAGGGTATGACTTCCTACGAGCAGTACTTC. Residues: CASNQGMTSYEQYF.

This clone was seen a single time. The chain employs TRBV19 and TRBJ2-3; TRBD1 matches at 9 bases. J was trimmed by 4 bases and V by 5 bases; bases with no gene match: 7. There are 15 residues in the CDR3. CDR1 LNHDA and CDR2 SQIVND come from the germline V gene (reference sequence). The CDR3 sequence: CASSPPGQGPDTQYF. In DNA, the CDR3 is TGTGCCAGTAGTCCGCCGGGACAGGGCCCAGATACGCAGTATTTT.

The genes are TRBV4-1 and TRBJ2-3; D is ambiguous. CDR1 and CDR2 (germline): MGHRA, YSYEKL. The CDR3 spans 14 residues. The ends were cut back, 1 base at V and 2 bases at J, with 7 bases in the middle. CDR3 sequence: CASSQGGYTDTQYF. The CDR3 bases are TGCGCCAGCAGCCAAGGCGGTTACACAGATACGCAGTATTTT.

The CDR3 loop is CASSRPPDRAVNQPQHF. In nucleotides, the CDR3 is TGTGCCAGCAGCCGACCACCGGACAGGGCGGTCAATCAGCCCCAGCATTTT. The V gene is TRBV5-6, the J gene TRBJ1-5, with 8 nucleotides matching TRBD1. CDR1 and CDR2 (germline): SGHDT, YYEEEE. The CDR3 totals 17 residues. V dropped 4 bases and J dropped 3; count of bases not matched to a gene: 12.

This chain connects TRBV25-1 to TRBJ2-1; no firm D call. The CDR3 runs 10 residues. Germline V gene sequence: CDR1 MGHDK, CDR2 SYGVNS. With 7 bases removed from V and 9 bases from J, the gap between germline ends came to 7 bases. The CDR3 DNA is TGTGCCAGCATGACTTGTGAGCAGTTCTTC. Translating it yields CASMTCEQFF.

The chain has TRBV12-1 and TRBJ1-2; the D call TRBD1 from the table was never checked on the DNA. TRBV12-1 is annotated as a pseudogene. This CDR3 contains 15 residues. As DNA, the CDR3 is TGTGCCAGCAGCTTTGTGGGGGACAGGTGGTATGGCTACACCTTC. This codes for CASSFVGDRWYGYTF.

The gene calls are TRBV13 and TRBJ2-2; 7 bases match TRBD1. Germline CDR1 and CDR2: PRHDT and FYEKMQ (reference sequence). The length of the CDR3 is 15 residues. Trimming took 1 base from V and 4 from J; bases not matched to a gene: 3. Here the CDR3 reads CASSLDRGSTGELFF. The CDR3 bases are TGTGCCAGCAGCTTAGACAGGGGTAGCACCGGGGAGCTGTTTTTT.

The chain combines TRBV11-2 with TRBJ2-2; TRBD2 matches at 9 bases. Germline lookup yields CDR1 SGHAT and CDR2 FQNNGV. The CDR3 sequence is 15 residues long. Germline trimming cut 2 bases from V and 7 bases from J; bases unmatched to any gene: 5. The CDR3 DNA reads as TGTGCCAGCAGCTTAATAGCGGGGGAGGTCGGGGAGCTGTTTTTT. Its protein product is CASSLIAGEVGELFF.

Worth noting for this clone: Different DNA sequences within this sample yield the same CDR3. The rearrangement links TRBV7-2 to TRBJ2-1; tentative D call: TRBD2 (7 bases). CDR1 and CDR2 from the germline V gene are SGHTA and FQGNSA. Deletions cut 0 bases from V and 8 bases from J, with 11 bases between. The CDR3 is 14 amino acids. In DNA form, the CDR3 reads TGTGCCAGCAGCTTAGCGGGGGGGCCGGATGAGCAGTTCTTC. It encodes CASSLAGGPDEQFF.

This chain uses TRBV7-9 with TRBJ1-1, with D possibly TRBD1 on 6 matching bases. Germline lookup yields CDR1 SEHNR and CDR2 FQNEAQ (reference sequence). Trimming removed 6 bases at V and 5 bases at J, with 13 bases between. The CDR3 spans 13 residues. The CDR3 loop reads CASRPTQGTEAFF. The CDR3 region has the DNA TGTGCCAGCAGACCCACCCAGGGGACTGAAGCTTTCTTT.

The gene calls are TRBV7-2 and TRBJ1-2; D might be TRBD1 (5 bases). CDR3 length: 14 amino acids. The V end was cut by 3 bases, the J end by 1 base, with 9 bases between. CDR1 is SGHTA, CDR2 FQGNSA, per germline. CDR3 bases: TGTGCCAGCAGCTTCGACAGCTTTAACTATGGCTACACCTTC. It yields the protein CASSFDSFNYGYTF. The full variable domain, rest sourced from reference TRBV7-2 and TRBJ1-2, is GAGVSQSPSNKVTEKGKDVELRCDPISGHTALYWYRQSLGQGLEFLIYFQGNSAPDKSGLPSDRFSAERTGGSVSTLTIQRTQQEDSAVYLCASSFDSFNYGYTFGSGTRLTVV.

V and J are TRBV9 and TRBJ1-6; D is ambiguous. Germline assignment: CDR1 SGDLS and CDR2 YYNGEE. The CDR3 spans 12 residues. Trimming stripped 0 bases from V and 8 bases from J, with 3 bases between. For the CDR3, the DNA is TGTGCCAGCAGCGTAGGAGATTCACCCCTCCACTTT. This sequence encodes CASSVGDSPLHF. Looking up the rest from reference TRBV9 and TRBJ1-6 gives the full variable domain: DSGVTQTPKHLITATGQRVTLRCSPRSGDLSVYWYQQSLDQGLQFLIQYYNGEERAKGNILERFSAQQFPDLHSELNLSSLELGDSALYFCASSVGDSPLHFGNGTRLTVT.

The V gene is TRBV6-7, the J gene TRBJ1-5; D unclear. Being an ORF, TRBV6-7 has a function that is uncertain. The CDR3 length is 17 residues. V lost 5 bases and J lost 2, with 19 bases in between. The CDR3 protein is CASSRLSPRVGNQPQHF. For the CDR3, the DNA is TGTGCCAGCAGTCGTCTTAGTCCACGCGTTGGCAATCAGCCCCAGCATTTT.

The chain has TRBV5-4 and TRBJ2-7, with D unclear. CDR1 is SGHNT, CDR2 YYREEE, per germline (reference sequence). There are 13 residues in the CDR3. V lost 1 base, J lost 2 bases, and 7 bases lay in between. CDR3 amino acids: CASSLTGTYEQYF. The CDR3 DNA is TGTGCCAGCAGCTTGACGGGTACCTACGAGCAGTACTTC.

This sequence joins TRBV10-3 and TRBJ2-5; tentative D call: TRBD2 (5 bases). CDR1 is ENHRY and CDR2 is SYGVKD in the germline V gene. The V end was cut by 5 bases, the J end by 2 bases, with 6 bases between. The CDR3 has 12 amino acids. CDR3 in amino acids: CAISSGQETQYF. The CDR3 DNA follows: TGTGCCATCAGTAGCGGACAAGAGACCCAGTACTTC.

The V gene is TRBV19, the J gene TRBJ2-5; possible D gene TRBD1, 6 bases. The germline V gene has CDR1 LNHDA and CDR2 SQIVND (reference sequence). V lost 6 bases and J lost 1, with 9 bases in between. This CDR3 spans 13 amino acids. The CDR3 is CASRTGVQETQYF. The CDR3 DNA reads TGTGCCAGTAGGACAGGAGTCCAAGAGACCCAGTACTTC.

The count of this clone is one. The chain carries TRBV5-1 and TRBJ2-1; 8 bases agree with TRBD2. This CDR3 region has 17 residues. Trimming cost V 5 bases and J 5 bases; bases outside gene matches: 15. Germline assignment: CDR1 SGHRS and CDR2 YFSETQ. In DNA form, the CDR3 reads TGCGCCAGCAGTCCTACCGCTCGTGGCGGGGGGAACAATGAGCAGTTCTTC. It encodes CASSPTARGGGNNEQFF.

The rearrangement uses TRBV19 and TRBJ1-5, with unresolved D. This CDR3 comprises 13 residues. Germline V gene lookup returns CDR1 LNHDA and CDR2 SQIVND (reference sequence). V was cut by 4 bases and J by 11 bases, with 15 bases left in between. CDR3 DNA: TGTGCCAGTAGTACCGCAGACCGTCGGGCCCAGCATTTT. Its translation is CASSTADRRAQHF.

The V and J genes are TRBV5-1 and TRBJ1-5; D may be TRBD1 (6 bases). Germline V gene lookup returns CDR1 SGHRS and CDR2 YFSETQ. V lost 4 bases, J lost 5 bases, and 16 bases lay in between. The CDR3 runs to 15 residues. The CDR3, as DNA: TGCGCCAGCAGCGTTAGGGGGGGCGGCGATCAGCCCCAGCATTTT. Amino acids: CASSVRGGGDQPQHF.